This T cell receptor beta chain was retrieved from a study of blood T cell repertoires in COVID-19 (dated by TCRdb to 2018 to 2020). General notes on the study: Collaborator samples came from the United States, Italy and Spain and covered acute and convalescent phases of COVID-19. The prospective study material was composed of cDNA or gDNA derived from T cells, B-cell-depleted T cells, or PBMCs. Deeply sampled blood TCRbeta repertoires from subjects exposed to, actively infected with, or recovered from COVID-19 were included in the dataset. The repertoires were released in a freely available public database meant as a resource for research on the immune response to SARS-CoV-2. The samples were drawn from two sources: the first 160 participants of the ongoing ImmuneRACE study, and 1,200 or so subjects contributed by 6 global collaborators. The sample metadata nearly always contained a de-identified subject ID, COVID-19 status, age in years and sex. Where available, HLA class I and class II types were taken from metadata supplied by the sample provider and were not determined by assay-based typing.

Taken from cysteine to phenylalanine, the CDR3 has 15 residues. Just the 45-base CDR3 DNA is kept, in frame starting at base 1. From a lookup of the germline V gene (reference sequence), CDR1 and CDR2 are SGHNT and YYREEE. At the junction V is shortened by 4 bases and J by 1 base, with 13 bases in between. A remark on this clone: The antigen it binds to is not known. No base quality information exists; no much larger clone differs at one position.

Each collaborating institution followed its own protocols to collect whole blood in K2EDTA tubes. Collaborator samples were shipped for TCRbeta analysis as frozen whole blood, isolated PBMCs, or DNA extracted from either sample type. TCRbeta CDR3 regions were amplified from genomic DNA using the immunoSEQ Assay, a bias-controlled multiplex PCR. For the original study's pipeline: The number of nucleated cells in each sample was estimated by amplification of reference gene primers within the assay. To quantify the absolute abundance of each unique TCRbeta CDR3 rearrangement, sequence reads were collapsed and filtered. For each sample, productive Simpson clonality was calculated as the square root of Simpson's diversity index across productive rearrangements. The table was pulled from immuneACCESS by TCRdb, which kept in-frame rearrangements only. Such tables lose some clones; where checked, under half of the loss comes from unresolved V genes, and the rest has no known cause. The DNA gave D and trimming, while V, J and clone size come from that table. Across this sample there are about 50,000 clones, with over 75% seen only once. The top ten clonotypes cover under 8.5% of the sample.

The study at large found these results: How much clinical and demographic metadata was included differed by source and by participant, and the metadata was provided uncurated.

Sequenced material: peripheral blood. This sequence originates from a man aged 50-60 years with active COVID-19. The chain employs TRBV5-4 and TRBJ2-3; matching of 5 bases hints at TRBD2 as the D gene. This receptor has the CDR3 CASSPSGGRTDTQYF. The DNA reads as follows: TGTGCCAGCAGCCCCTCAGGAGGCCGCACAGATACGCAGTATTTT.